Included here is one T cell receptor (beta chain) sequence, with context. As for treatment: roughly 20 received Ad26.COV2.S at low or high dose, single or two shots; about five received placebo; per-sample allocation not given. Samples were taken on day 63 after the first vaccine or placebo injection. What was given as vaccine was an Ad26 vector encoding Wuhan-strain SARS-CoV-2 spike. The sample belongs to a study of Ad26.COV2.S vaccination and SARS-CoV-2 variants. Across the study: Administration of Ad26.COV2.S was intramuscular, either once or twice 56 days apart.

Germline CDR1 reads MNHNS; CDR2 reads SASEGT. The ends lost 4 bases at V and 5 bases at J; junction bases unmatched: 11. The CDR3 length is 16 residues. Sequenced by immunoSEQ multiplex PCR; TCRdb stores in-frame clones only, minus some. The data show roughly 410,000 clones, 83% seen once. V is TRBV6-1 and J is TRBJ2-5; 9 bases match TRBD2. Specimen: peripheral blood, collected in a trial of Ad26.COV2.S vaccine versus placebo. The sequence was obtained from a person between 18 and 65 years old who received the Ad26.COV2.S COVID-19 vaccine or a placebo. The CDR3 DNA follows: TGTGCCAGCAGTGGTCTAAGGGGACTAGCCGGCGAGACCCAGTACTTC. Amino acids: CASSGLRGLAGETQYF.